This T cell receptor (beta chain) appears in the sequencing data of a study of T cells in Graves' hyperthyroidism and ophthalmopathy. About the study: Upon initial diagnosis and before any treatment, peripheral blood was collected.

It was RNA transcripts that yielded the amplified TCR beta CDR3 regions. First-round RT-PCR with HTBI primers amplified the TCR CDR3 region. TCRdb independently ran MiXCR on the multiplex PCR reads; one entry per CDR3 protein. The sample carries fewer than 700,000 distinct CDR3 sequences, 15% to 20% recorded once. This clonotype has ten or more counts. Germline CDR1 KGHDR, CDR2 SFDVKD. CDR3 length: 13 residues. The V and J ends lost 3 bases and 5 bases respectively, with 9 bases between them. Sequenced input: blood. This sequence originates from a woman younger than 45 with Graves' hyperthyroidism. This rearrangement joins TRBV24-1 to TRBJ2-5, with D unclear. The CDR3: CATSDGIGETQYF. The CDR3 DNA is TGTGCCACCAGTGATGGGATCGGGGAGACCCAGTACTTC.